The clone carrying this TCR beta chain was counted many times. Its target is unknown. This CDR3 has 14 amino acids. Germline V CDR1 and CDR2: SEHNR, FQNEAQ (reference sequence). V lost 4 bases, J lost 4 bases, and 13 bases lay in between. In TCRdb, the 5' RACE reads were re-called with MiXCR into one record per CDR3 protein. The table lists over 110,000 distinct CDR3 sequences, roughly 8% of them singletons. This sample stems from a study of T cells after yellow fever vaccination. Study-level points and caveats: Peaking on day 5 versus 15, the secondary response was faster but weaker.

The sequence came from a man in his thirties or forties who received the YFV17D yellow fever vaccine. The chain couples TRBV7-9 to TRBJ1-2; D ambiguous. The specimen was CD4+ T cells sorted from PBMCs, collected 5 days after the yellow fever booster vaccination. CDR3 residues: CASSSLGDTYGYTF. CDR3 bases: TGTGCCAGCAGCTCCCTAGGTGACACCTATGGCTACACCTTC.